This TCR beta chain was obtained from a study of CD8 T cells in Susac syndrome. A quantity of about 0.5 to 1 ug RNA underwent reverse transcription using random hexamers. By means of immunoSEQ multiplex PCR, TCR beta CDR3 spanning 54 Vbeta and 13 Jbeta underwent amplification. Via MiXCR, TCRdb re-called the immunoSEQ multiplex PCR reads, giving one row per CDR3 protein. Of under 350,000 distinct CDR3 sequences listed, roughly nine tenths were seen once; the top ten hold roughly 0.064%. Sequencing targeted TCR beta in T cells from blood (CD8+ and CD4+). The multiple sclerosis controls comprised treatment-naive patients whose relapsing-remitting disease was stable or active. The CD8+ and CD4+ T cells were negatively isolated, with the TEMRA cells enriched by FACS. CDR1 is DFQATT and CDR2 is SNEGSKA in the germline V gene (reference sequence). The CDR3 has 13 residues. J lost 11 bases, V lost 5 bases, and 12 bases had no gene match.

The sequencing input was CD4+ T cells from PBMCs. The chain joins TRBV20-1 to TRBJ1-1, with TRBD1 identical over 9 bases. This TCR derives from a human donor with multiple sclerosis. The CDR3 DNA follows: TGCAGTGCTCACCCCGGACAGGGGAGGAGGGCTTTCTTT. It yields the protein CSAHPGQGRRAFF.